The clone carrying this T cell receptor beta chain has a count of ten or more. What it binds is unknown. This CDR3 contains 12 residues. V lost 8 bases to trimming and J lost 4 bases, with 12 bases between them. TCRdb reprocessed the RT-PCR reads via MiXCR and lists one record per CDR3 protein. Among about 570,000 distinct CDR3 sequences listed, over 9% were seen once. These data are taken from a study of response to subunit inactivated influenza vaccine. The study's findings and limits: The authors offered the suggestion that each seasonal influenza vaccination recruits few new T cells.

These data were also reused for a study on T cells expressing NK-cell markers. As reported in that work: 5'RACE template switching with UMIs produced the TCR beta cDNA. HCMV serostatus: most of the eight sequenced donors positive, one negative.

The specimen was PBMCs from blood, collected on the day of vaccination. The V and J genes are TRBV12-3 or TRBV12-4 and TRBJ2-7; a possible D gene is TRBD2 (5 bases). The source of this sequence is a man over 45 who received an inactivated influenza vaccine. The DNA for the CDR3 is TGTGCCAGCTCATGGACGGGGTACGAGCAGTACTTC. Its translation: CASSWTGYEQYF.